This T cell receptor (beta chain) derives from a study of T cells in Graves' hyperthyroidism and ophthalmopathy. Regarding the study as a whole: Appearing also in blood were most of the thyroid clonotypes expanded above 0.001. Ophthalmopathy was model-predicted a median about six months pre-onset.

This clonotype has a handful of counts. The antigen is undetermined. After removal of 7 bases from V and 1 base from J, the junction contained 6 bases not matched to a gene. The CDR3 is 14 amino acids. The germline gives CDR1 MNHNS, CDR2 SASEGT. Authors of the study amplified TCR beta CDR3 regions from RNA transcripts. Researchers ran a first-round RT-PCR on the TCR CDR3 using the HTBI primer set. TCRdb used MiXCR to reprocess the multiplex PCR reads, holding one entry per CDR3 protein. This table holds about 520,000 distinct CDR3 sequences, about 24% found once. Exclusion criteria comprised uncontrolled infection, other autoimmune disease, pregnancy or lactation.

The sample was blood. The V gene is TRBV6-1, the J gene TRBJ1-1; the match to TRBD1 covers 7 bases. This TCR was recovered from a woman aged 30 to 39 with Graves' ophthalmopathy. CDR3: CASTTGAPNTEAFF. CDR3 DNA: TGTGCCAGCACCACAGGGGCCCCGAACACTGAAGCTTTCTTT.